This passage covers 9 T cell receptor beta chains from one sample sequenced in a study of cytomegalovirus exposure and HLA in healthy donors. PCR amplification relied on 60 Vbeta primers (plus 13 Jbeta primers). Measured with immunoSEQ multiplex PCR; TCRdb has only the in-frame clones, and not every one. The profile shows some 110,000 clones, 66% of them singletons. The sample taken for sequencing was PBMCs. The receptors shown here come from a man aged 18 to 30 in good health and CMV-seronegative.

Note on this clone: The CDR3 carries no conserved terminal phenylalanine or tryptophan, so it likely arises from a read error. Written as DNA, the CDR3 is TGTGCCAGCAGAACAGGGGGCTGGTACGAGCAGTACCTC. Encoded protein: CASRTGGWYEQYL. This chain joins TRBV28 and TRBJ2-7, with 9 positions matching TRBD1. J lost 4 bases, V lost 6 bases, and 4 bases had no gene match. The CDR3 is 13 amino acids. From germline, CDR1 is MDHEN and CDR2 SYDVKM.

This rearrangement joins TRBV10-1 to TRBJ2-7; 9 nucleotides align to TRBD2. The CDR3 is 15 residues long. V trimming: 10 bases; J trimming: 2 bases; junction bases outside the gene matches: 12. CDR1 and CDR2 (germline): WNHNN, SYGVQD (reference sequence). The CDR3 sequence is CATSPNAGGPYEQYF. The CDR3 nucleotides are TGCGCCACCTCACCTAACGCGGGGGGGCCCTACGAGCAGTACTTC.

This chain uses TRBV5-6 with TRBJ1-4, with 8 positions matching TRBD1. Per the germline V gene, CDR1 is SGHDT and CDR2 is YYEEEE. Trimming took 4 bases from V and 0 from J; bases not matched to a gene: 11. The CDR3 extends over 18 amino acids. The CDR3 here is CASSLLGQGKATNEKLFF. CDR3 nucleotide sequence: TGTGCCAGCAGCCTCCTTGGACAGGGAAAGGCAACTAATGAAAAACTGTTTTTT.

The V gene is TRBV7-7, the J gene TRBJ1-3, with D unresolved. The CDR3 consists of 14 residues. V dropped 5 bases and J dropped 0 bases, with 8 bases sitting between them. The germline V gene encodes CDR1 SSHAT and CDR2 FNYEAQ (reference sequence). This CDR3 is CASSNGDSGNTIYF. In nucleotides, the CDR3 is TGTGCCAGCAGCAATGGAGACTCTGGAAACACCATATATTTT.

V is TRBV7-9 and J is TRBJ2-7; D uncertain. Trimming took 8 bases from V and 1 from J, leaving 18 bases between them. The germline V gene has CDR1 SEHNR and CDR2 FQNEAQ (reference sequence). This CDR3 contains 15 residues. The CDR3 DNA is TGTGCCAGCGAGGATTTTCGAGTTCAGTCCTACGAGCAGTACTTC. It encodes CASEDFRVQSYEQYF. Variable domain in full (rest from reference TRBV7-9 and TRBJ2-7): DTGVSQNPRHKITKRGQNVTFRCDPISEHNRLYWYRQTLGQGPEFLTYFQNEAQLEKSRLLSDRFSAERPKGSFSTLEIQRTEQGDSAMYLCASEDFRVQSYEQYFGPGTRLTVT.

J is TRBJ1-1 and V is TRBV28; 11 bases agree with TRBD1. Germline lookup yields CDR1 MDHEN and CDR2 SYDVKM. J gave up 3 bases and V 6 bases, and 6 bases lay outside the gene matches. The CDR3 runs to 15 residues. CDR3 protein: CASSWGQGVDTEAFF. The CDR3 DNA reads as TGTGCCAGCAGCTGGGGACAGGGGGTGGACACTGAAGCTTTCTTT.

The chain joins TRBV30 to TRBJ2-7, with D uncertain. The CDR3 length is 13 residues. V lost 2 bases, J lost 5 bases, and 13 bases lay in between. Germline V lookup: CDR1 GTSNPN, CDR2 SVGIG (reference sequence). The CDR3 protein is CAWSLRFVDEQYF. The CDR3 nucleotides read TGTGCCTGGAGTCTTAGATTCGTCGACGAGCAGTACTTC.

V gene TRBV23-1 combines with J gene TRBJ2-2; 9 bases agree with TRBD1. TRBV23-1 is marked as an open reading frame, function uncertain. The CDR3 length is 17 residues. The V and J ends lost 4 bases and 1 base, in that order; junction bases with no gene match: 7. As DNA, the CDR3 is TGCGCCAGCAGTCTCCCCAGGGGACAGGGGAACACCGGGGAGCTGTTTTTT. It translates to CASSLPRGQGNTGELFF.

Note on this clone: The junction departs from germline at one end; a sequencing error may be responsible. This sequence joins TRBV6-1 and TRBJ1-5; 9 bases are a match to TRBD1. CDR1 is MNHNS, CDR2 SASEGT, per germline. The length of the CDR3 is 16 residues. CDR3 sequence (DNA): TGTGCCCGCAGTGAAGCTTTTGGACAGGGGCGTCAGCCCCAGCATTTT. Translating gives CARSEAFGQGRQPQHF.